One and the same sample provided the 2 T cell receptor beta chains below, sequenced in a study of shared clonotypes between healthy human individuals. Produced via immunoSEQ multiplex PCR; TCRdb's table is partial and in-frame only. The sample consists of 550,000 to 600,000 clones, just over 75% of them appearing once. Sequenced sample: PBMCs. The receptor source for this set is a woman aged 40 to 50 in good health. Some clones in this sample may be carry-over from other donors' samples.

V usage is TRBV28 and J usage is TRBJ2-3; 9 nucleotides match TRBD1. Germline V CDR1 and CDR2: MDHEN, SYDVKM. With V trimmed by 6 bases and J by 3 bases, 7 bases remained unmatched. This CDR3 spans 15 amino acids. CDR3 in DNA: TGTGCCAGCAGCACCACAGGGGGCAGGACAGATACGCAGTATTTT. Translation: CASSTTGGRTDTQYF. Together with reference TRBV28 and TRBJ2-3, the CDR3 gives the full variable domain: DVKVTQSSRYLVKRTGEKVFLECVQDMDHENMFWYRQDPGLGLRLIYFSYDVKMKEKGDIPEGYSVSREKKERFSLILESASTNQTSMYLCASSTTGGRTDTQYFGPGTRLTVL.

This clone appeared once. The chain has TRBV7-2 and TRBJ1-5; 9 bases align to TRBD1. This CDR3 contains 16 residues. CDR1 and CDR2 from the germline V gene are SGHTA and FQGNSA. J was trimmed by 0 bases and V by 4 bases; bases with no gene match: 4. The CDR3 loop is CASSSGTGYSNQPQHF. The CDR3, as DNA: TGTGCCAGCAGCTCCGGGACAGGGTATAGCAATCAGCCCCAGCATTTT.